The 27 T cell receptor beta chains below were found in one sample sequenced in a study of T-cell memory formation after mild COVID-19. In TCRdb, the 5' RACE reads were re-called with MiXCR into one record per CDR3 protein. The sample has around 510,000 distinct CDR3 sequences, about a fifth seen once. Sequencing was performed on PBMCs or a T cell subset sorted from them (not recorded which). The receptor set was obtained from an adult woman who had mild COVID-19 (a few samples of this study predate the infection). Cell type and time point are not known.

The J gene is TRBJ1-2, the V gene TRBV7-9; a weak D match, TRBD1 (6 bases). CDR1 and CDR2 from the germline V gene are SEHNR and FQNEAQ (reference sequence). Trimming pared 4 bases from V and 0 bases from J, leaving 27 bases between. The CDR3 totals 20 residues. In nucleotides, the CDR3 is TGTGCCAGCAGCTCACCCGTTTCAACAGGGAACTTGGGGGCTAACTATGGCTACACCTTC. Its protein is CASSSPVSTGNLGANYGYTF.

This clonotype came up a few times. The chain recombines TRBV5-1 with TRBJ2-6; possibly TRBD1 for D (5 bases). Trimming left V 1 base short and J 5 bases short, with 13 bases between. Germline V gives CDR1 SGHRS, CDR2 YFSETQ. The CDR3 is 16 amino acids. CDR3 loop: CASSLKSRAWANVLTF. The CDR3 bases are TGCGCCAGCAGCTTGAAATCCAGGGCCTGGGCCAACGTCCTGACTTTC.

In this sample, this clonotype turned up a few times. The chain has TRBV10-3 and TRBJ2-3, with 10 bases that match TRBD2. Germline values: CDR1 ENHRY, CDR2 SYGVKD. Trimming at V came to 3 bases and at J to 5 bases, leaving 8 bases not matched to a gene. CDR3 length equals 16 residues. CDR3 sequence reads: CAISDPAGGPGDTQYF. Written as DNA, the CDR3 is TGTGCCATCAGTGACCCAGCGGGAGGGCCGGGAGATACGCAGTATTTT.

This clonotype was observed many times. This sequence joins TRBV12-3 or TRBV12-4 and TRBJ2-1; 13 bases fit TRBD2. Trimming at V came to 6 bases and at J to 9 bases, leaving 8 bases not matched to a gene. The CDR3 is made up of 15 amino acids. CDR3 nucleotide sequence: TGTGCCAGCAGCCGCAAACTAGCGGGAGGGGGTGAGCAGTTCTTC. It encodes CASSRKLAGGGEQFF.

There are a few counts of this clonotype. The chain employs TRBV7-2 and TRBJ1-2; no clear D. Trimming shortened V by 5 bases and J by 2 bases, and 6 bases separated the two germline ends. The length of the CDR3 is 12 residues. Germline V gene lookup returns CDR1 SGHTA and CDR2 FQGNSA. CDR3 sequence reads: CASSLQNYGYTF. As DNA, the CDR3 is TGTGCCAGCAGCCTACAGAACTATGGCTACACCTTC.

The chain is built from TRBV12-3 or TRBV12-4 and TRBJ1-1; D gene unclear. This CDR3 is 15 amino acids long. V was shortened by 2 bases and J by 0 bases, with 10 bases between the two germline ends. CDR3 coding DNA: TGTGCCAGCAGTTTATTAGGGTTTTTGAACACTGAAGCTTTCTTT. It translates to CASSLLGFLNTEAFF.

This chain uses TRBV27 with TRBJ2-7; 8 nucleotides agree with TRBD2. Per the germline V gene, CDR1 is MNHEY and CDR2 is SMNVEV (reference sequence). There are 14 residues in the CDR3. V shed 11 bases, J shed 5 bases, and the junction held 14 bases outside the gene matches. Written as DNA, the CDR3 is TGTGCCTCGGGAGGGGGGGGTGTGCGAAACGAGCAGTACTTC. It encodes CASGGGGVRNEQYF.

This chain uses TRBV24-1 with TRBJ2-3; a possible D gene is TRBD2 (6 bases). The germline V gene has CDR1 KGHDR and CDR2 SFDVKD. The CDR3 is made up of 13 amino acids. V lost 2 bases to trimming and J lost 4 bases, with 6 bases between them. This chain's CDR3 is CATSDWDSDTQYF. In DNA, the CDR3 is TGTGCCACCAGTGATTGGGACTCAGATACGCAGTATTTT.

This clonotype was found a few times. CDR3 nucleotides: TGTGCCAGCAGTTCCGGGACAGGGGCGACCTACGAGCAGTACTTC. It codes for CASSSGTGATYEQYF. The genes are TRBV2 and TRBJ2-7; 10 nucleotides align to TRBD1. The CDR3 contains 15 residues. Germline V gives CDR1 SNHLY, CDR2 FYNNEI. Trimming at V came to 5 bases and at J to 2 bases, leaving 6 bases not matched to a gene.

This clonotype appeared many times. V is TRBV27 and J is TRBJ2-7; 9 nucleotides line up with TRBD2. The V gene end was trimmed by 0 bases and the J gene end by 3 bases; junction bases not matched to a gene: 0. The CDR3 covers 14 residues. Germline lookup yields CDR1 MNHEY and CDR2 SMNVEV (reference sequence). This CDR3 is CASSLSTSGYEQYF. CDR3 nucleotides: TGTGCCAGCAGTTTATCGACTAGCGGCTACGAGCAGTACTTC.

The sample holds a few counts of this clonotype. The rearrangement uses TRBV7-3 and TRBJ2-2; 8 nucleotides line up with TRBD1. V gave up 5 bases and J gave up 1 base; unmatched junction bases: 6. The CDR3 length is 16 residues. Germline CDR1 is SGHTA and CDR2 is FQGTGA. The CDR3 region has the DNA TGTGCCAGCAGCCCTCAGGGGGCGGTGAACACCGGGGAGCTGTTTTTT. It encodes CASSPQGAVNTGELFF.

The CDR3 here is CASSQRHNRGISTDTQYF. CDR3 DNA: TGCGCCAGCAGCCAACGTCACAACAGGGGGATAAGCACAGATACGCAGTATTTT. V usage is TRBV4-1 and J usage is TRBJ2-3; 8 bases fit TRBD1. The germline gives CDR1 MGHRA, CDR2 YSYEKL. CDR3 size: 18 residues. The V segment lost 2 bases and the J segment 0 bases; nucleotides outside the gene matches: 10.

Only a few counts were recorded for this clonotype. The chain recombines TRBV5-5 with TRBJ2-5; TRBD1 agrees at 9 bases. CDR3 length equals 17 residues. Germline loops: CDR1 SGHKS, CDR2 YYEKEE (reference sequence). V trimming: 3 bases; J trimming: 5 bases; junction bases outside the gene matches: 14. CDR3 protein: CASSSLKGQGGWETQYF. The CDR3 region has the DNA TGTGCCAGCAGCTCATTAAAGGGACAGGGCGGATGGGAGACCCAGTACTTC. The variable domain in full, with the rest retrieved from reference TRBV5-5 and TRBJ2-5, is DAGVTQSPTHLIKTRGQQVTLRCSPISGHKSVSWYQQVLGQGPQFIFQYYEKEERGRGNFPDRFSARQFPNYSSELNVNALLLGDSALYLCASSSLKGQGGWETQYFGPGTRLLVL.

This clonotype was counted only a few times. One junction end does not reproduce the germline sequence, and a read error may be involved. This chain joins TRBV18 and TRBJ1-6, with 7 bases lining up with TRBD1. The V gene's germline CDR1 is KGHSH and CDR2 LQKENI. CDR3 length: 13 residues. DNA of the CDR3: TGTGCCAGCTCATCAGGAGGAACAGGGGCGATCGGATTT. This gives the protein CASSSGGTGAIGF.

DNA for the CDR3: TGTGCCACCAGTGAGGGACTAGCGGGATTCTCCTACAATGAGCAGTTCTTC. Amino acids: CATSEGLAGFSYNEQFF. The chain couples TRBV24-1 to TRBJ2-1; TRBD2 aligns across 13 bases. Germline lookup yields CDR1 KGHDR and CDR2 SFDVKD. The junction had 2 bases not matched to a gene; V was cut back by 4 bases and J by 0 bases. CDR3 length: 17 residues.

This clonotype has only one observation. The chain is built from TRBV5-6 and TRBJ1-6; 8 bases match TRBD1. The germline V gene encodes CDR1 SGHDT and CDR2 YYEEEE. V lost 4 bases, J lost 10 bases, and 10 bases stayed unmatched. CDR3 length: 15 amino acids. The CDR3 DNA reads as TGTGCCAGCAGCACCTGGCAGGGGGCTGACTCACCCCTCCACTTT. Translation: CASSTWQGADSPLHF.

V usage is TRBV7-6 and J usage is TRBJ1-1; 12 bases map to TRBD1. This CDR3 is built from 16 residues. Per the germline V gene, CDR1 is SGHVS and CDR2 is FNYEAQ. With V trimmed by 5 bases and J by 4 bases, 8 bases remained unmatched. CDR3 in amino acids: CASSPGQGAPGTEAFF. The CDR3 DNA reads as TGTGCCAGCAGCCCGGGACAGGGGGCCCCAGGCACTGAAGCTTTCTTT. Full variable domain (missing parts from reference TRBV7-6 and TRBJ1-1): GAGVSQSPRYKVTKRGQDVALRCDPISGHVSLYWYRQALGQGPEFLTYFNYEAQQDKSGLPNDRFSAERPEGSISTLTIQRTEQRDSAMYRCASSPGQGAPGTEAFFGQGTRLTVV.

This chain links TRBV7-9 with TRBJ2-4; TRBD1 agrees at 7 bases. Trimming at V came to 3 bases and at J to 2 bases, leaving 4 bases not matched to a gene. The CDR3 runs 15 residues. Germline values: CDR1 SEHNR, CDR2 FQNEAQ (reference sequence). Here the CDR3 reads CASSFLTGTKNIQYF. In nucleotides, the CDR3 is TGTGCCAGCAGCTTCCTGACAGGGACCAAAAACATTCAGTACTTC.

The gene calls are TRBV12-3 or TRBV12-4 and TRBJ1-1; 7 bases match TRBD1. The CDR3 contains 14 residues. The V and J ends lost 2 bases and 8 bases, in that order; junction bases with no gene match: 8. CDR3 nucleotide sequence: TGTGCCAGCAGTTTACAGGCAGGGGGTTTGGAAGCTTTCTTT. Encoded protein: CASSLQAGGLEAFF.

This clonotype was seen a few times. The chain joins TRBV11-3 to TRBJ2-3; TRBD2 matches at 7 bases. The length of the CDR3 is 15 residues. CDR1 is SGHNT, CDR2 YENEEA, per germline. The V gene end was trimmed by 1 base and the J gene end by 5 bases; junction bases not matched to a gene: 6. The DNA for the CDR3 is TGTGCCAGCAGCTTAGCCGGAGCGGGAAGAGATACGCAGTATTTT. Translation gives CASSLAGAGRDTQYF.

This clonotype was counted between two and nine times. The J gene is TRBJ1-2, the V gene TRBV27; D unclear. Germline CDR1 reads MNHEY; CDR2 reads SMNVEV (reference sequence). CDR3 length: 14 residues. V dropped 0 bases and J dropped 8 bases, with 13 bases sitting between them. The CDR3 sequence is CASSLSGERRGYTF. CDR3 nucleotides: TGTGCCAGCAGTTTATCCGGGGAAAGGCGGGGCTACACCTTC.

This clonotype has a handful of counts. This chain links TRBV12-3 or TRBV12-4 with TRBJ1-2; 10 bases fit TRBD1. The junction had 6 bases not matched to a gene; V was cut back by 8 bases and J by 6 bases. This CDR3 has 13 residues. CDR3 DNA: TGTGCCAGCTGGCGGGACAGGGGAGATGGCTACACCTTC. Translating gives CASWRDRGDGYTF.

This rearrangement joins TRBV11-3 to TRBJ2-3; 8 bases align to TRBD2. The CDR3 is made up of 17 amino acids. V shed 1 base, J shed 4 bases, and the junction held 10 bases outside the gene matches. CDR1 is SGHNT, CDR2 YENEEA, per germline. This CDR3 is CASSLGPAGAYADTQYF. CDR3 DNA: TGTGCCAGCAGCTTAGGGCCAGCGGGGGCATACGCAGATACGCAGTATTTT.

The V call is TRBV4-3, the J call TRBJ1-2; D remains unclear. Germline CDR1 reads LGHNA; CDR2 reads YSLEER. This CDR3 has 15 residues. The germline V and J ends were trimmed by 2 bases and 2 bases, with 12 bases remaining between them. CDR3 protein: CASSQSRTVNYGYTF. The DNA for the CDR3 is TGCGCCAGCAGCCAATCACGGACGGTGAACTATGGCTACACCTTC.

This chain uses TRBV12-3 or TRBV12-4 with TRBJ2-5, with TRBD1 matching over 7 bases. The J segment lost 6 bases and the V segment lost 4 bases, leaving 11 bases of the junction unmatched. The CDR3 consists of 15 residues. In nucleotides, the CDR3 is TGTGCCAGCAGTTCCAGGGGACAGTGGGGTAAGACCCAGTACTTC. Its translation: CASSSRGQWGKTQYF.

The chain joins TRBV7-2 to TRBJ1-2; perhaps TRBD1 as D (6 bases). The CDR3 extends over 11 amino acids. Germline loops: CDR1 SGHTA, CDR2 FQGNSA. V shed 4 bases and J shed 7 bases, with 7 bases lying between them. CDR3 DNA sequence: TGTGCCAGCAGCTCACAGGGTGGCTACACCTTC. It translates to CASSSQGGYTF. Supplemented by reference TRBV7-2 and TRBJ1-2, the full variable domain reads GAGVSQSPSNKVTEKGKDVELRCDPISGHTALYWYRQSLGQGLEFLIYFQGNSAPDKSGLPSDRFSAERTGGSVSTLTIQRTQQEDSAVYLCASSSQGGYTFGSGTRLTVV.

This rearrangement joins TRBV4-1 to TRBJ2-3; 12 bases fit TRBD2. CDR1 is MGHRA, CDR2 YSYEKL, per germline. The CDR3 totals 18 residues. V was pared by 0 bases and J by 5 bases, with 9 bases of the junction left unmatched. CDR3 region: CASSQDRASGRAIDTQYF. CDR3 DNA sequence: TGCGCCAGCAGCCAAGATAGGGCTAGCGGGAGGGCAATAGATACGCAGTATTTT.